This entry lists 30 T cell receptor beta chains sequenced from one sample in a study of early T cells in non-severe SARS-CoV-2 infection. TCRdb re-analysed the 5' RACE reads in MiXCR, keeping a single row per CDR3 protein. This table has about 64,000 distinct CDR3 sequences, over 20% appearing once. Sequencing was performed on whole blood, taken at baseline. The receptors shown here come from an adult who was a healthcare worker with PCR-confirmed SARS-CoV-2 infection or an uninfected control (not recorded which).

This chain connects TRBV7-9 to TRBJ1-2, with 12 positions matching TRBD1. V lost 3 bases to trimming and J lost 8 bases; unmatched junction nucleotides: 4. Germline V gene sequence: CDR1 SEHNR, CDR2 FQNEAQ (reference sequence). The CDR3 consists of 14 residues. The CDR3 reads CASSLGQGAGGYTF. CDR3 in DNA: TGTGCCAGCAGCTTGGGACAGGGGGCGGGAGGCTACACCTTC.

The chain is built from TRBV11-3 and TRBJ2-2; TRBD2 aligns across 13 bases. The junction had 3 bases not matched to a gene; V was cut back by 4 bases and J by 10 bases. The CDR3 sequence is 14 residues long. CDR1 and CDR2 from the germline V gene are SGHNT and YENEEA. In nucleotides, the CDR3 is TGTGCCAGCAGCTCTACTAGCGGGGGGGCGGAGCTGTTTTTT. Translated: CASSSTSGGAELFF.

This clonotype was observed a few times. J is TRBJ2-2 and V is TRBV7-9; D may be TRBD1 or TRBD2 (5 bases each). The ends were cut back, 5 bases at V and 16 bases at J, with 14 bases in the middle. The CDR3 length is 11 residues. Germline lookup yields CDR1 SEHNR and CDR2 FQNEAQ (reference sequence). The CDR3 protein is CASSGAPGTFF. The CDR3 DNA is TGTGCCAGCAGCGGGGCCCCGGGGACGTTTTTT.

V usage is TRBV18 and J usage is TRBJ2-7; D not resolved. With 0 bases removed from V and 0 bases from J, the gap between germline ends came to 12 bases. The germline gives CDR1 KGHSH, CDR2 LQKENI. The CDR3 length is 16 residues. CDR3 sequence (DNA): TGTGCCAGCTCACCACCGGCAGGAACGAGCTCCTACGAGCAGTACTTC. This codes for CASSPPAGTSSYEQYF.

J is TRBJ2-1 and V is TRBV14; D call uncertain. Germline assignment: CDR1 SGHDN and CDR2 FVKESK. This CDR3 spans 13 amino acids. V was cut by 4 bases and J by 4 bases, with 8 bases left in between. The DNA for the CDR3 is TGTGCCAGCAGCCGGCCTATGTACAATGAGCAGTTCTTC. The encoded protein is CASSRPMYNEQFF.

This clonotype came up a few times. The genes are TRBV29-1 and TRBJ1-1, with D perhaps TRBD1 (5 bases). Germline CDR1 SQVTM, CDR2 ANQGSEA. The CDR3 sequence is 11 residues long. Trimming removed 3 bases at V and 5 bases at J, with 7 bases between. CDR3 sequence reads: CSVDRETEAFF. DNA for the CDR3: TGCAGCGTTGACAGGGAGACTGAAGCTTTCTTT.

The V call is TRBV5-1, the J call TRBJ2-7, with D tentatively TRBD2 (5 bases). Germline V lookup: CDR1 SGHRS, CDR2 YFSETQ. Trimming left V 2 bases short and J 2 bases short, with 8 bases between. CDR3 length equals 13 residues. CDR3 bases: TGCGCCAGCAGCTTACGGGAAGCCTACGAGCAGTACTTC. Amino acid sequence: CASSLREAYEQYF.

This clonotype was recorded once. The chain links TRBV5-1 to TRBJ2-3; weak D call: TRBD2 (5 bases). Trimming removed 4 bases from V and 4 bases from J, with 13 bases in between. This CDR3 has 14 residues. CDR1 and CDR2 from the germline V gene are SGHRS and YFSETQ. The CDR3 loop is CASSPGSRADTQYF. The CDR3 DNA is TGCGCCAGCAGCCCCGGATCGAGGGCAGATACGCAGTATTTT.

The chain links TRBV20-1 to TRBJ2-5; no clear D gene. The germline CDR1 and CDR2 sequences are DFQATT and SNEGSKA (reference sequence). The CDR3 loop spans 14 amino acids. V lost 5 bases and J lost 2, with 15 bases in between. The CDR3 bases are TGCAGTGCTTTCCCCATGAGCGAGCAAGAGACCCAGTACTTC. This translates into CSAFPMSEQETQYF.

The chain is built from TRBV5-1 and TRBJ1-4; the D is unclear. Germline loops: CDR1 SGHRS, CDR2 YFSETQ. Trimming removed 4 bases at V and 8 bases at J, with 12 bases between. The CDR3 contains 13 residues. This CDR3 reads CASSPGGGEKLFF. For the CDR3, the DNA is TGCGCCAGCAGCCCGGGAGGCGGAGAAAAACTGTTTTTT.

The CDR3 DNA reads TGTGCCAGCAGTAACCCCGGGACCCCAGGGACCCAGTACTTC. It is translated as CASSNPGTPGTQYF. The chain couples TRBV6-5 to TRBJ2-5, with D perhaps TRBD1 or TRBD2 (5 bases each). CDR1 MNHEY and CDR2 SVGAGI come from the germline V gene. Trimming stripped 5 bases from V and 7 bases from J, with 17 bases between. The CDR3 spans 14 residues.

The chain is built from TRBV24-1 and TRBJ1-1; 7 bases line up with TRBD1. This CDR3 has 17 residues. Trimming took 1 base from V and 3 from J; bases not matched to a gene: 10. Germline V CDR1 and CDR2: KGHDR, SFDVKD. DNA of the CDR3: TGTGCCACCAGTGATTTTTTCACAAGGGACAGCTACACTGAAGCTTTCTTT. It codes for CATSDFFTRDSYTEAFF.

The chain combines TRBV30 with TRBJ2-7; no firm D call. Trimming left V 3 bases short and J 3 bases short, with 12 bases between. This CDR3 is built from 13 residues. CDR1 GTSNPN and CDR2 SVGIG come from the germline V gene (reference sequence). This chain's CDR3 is CAWSLGPSYEQYF. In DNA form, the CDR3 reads TGTGCCTGGAGCCTAGGACCTAGCTACGAGCAGTACTTC.

CDR3 in DNA: TGCGCCAGCAGTCTAAGGGACAGGGGACCAGATACGCAGTATTTT. The encoded protein is CASSLRDRGPDTQYF. The chain employs TRBV4-1 and TRBJ2-3; TRBD1 matches at 10 bases. Germline V gene lookup returns CDR1 MGHRA and CDR2 YSYEKL. This CDR3 comprises 15 residues. The ends lost 6 bases at V and 4 bases at J; junction bases unmatched: 7.

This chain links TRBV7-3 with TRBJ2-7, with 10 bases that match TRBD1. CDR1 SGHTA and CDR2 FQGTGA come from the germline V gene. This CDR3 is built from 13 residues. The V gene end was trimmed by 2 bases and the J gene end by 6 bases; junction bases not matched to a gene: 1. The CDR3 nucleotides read TGTGCCAGCAGCTTACGGGACAGGGGCGAGCAGTACTTC. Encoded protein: CASSLRDRGEQYF.

The CDR3 DNA reads as TGTGCCAGCAGTCATAGCGGGCCCGCGGACAATGAGCAGTTCTTC. Residues: CASSHSGPADNEQFF. The chain couples TRBV27 to TRBJ2-1; 7 bases fit TRBD2. With V trimmed by 5 bases and J by 5 bases, 9 bases remained unmatched. Germline V CDR1 and CDR2: MNHEY, SMNVEV (reference sequence). This CDR3 region has 15 residues.

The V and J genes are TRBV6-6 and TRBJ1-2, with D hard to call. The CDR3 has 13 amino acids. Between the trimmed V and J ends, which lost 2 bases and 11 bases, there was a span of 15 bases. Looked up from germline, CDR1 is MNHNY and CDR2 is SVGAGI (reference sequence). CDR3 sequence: CASSYGLRPEYTF. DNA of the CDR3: TGTGCCAGCAGTTACGGGTTGCGCCCAGAGTACACCTTC.

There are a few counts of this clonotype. CDR3 region: CASRKEVGQSAEAFF. CDR3 coding DNA: TGTGCCAGCAGGAAAGAGGTTGGACAGTCGGCTGAAGCTTTCTTT. The genes are TRBV4-2 and TRBJ1-1; a possible D gene is TRBD1 (6 bases). This CDR3 has 15 amino acids. Germline CDR1 and CDR2: LGHNA and YNFKEQ. V gave up 6 bases and J gave up 6 bases, with 20 bases separating them.

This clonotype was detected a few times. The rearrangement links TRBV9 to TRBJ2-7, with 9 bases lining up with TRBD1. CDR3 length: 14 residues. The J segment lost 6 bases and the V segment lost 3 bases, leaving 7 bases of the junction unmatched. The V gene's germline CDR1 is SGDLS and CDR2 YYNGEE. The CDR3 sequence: CASSETGGTVEQYF. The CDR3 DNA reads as TGTGCCAGCAGCGAGACAGGGGGGACGGTCGAGCAGTACTTC.

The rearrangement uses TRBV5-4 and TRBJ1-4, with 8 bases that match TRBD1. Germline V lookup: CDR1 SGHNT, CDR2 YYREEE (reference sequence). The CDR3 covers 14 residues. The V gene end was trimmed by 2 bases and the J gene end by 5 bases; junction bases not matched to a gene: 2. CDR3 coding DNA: TGTGCCAGCAGCTTCAGGACAGGGAATGAAAAACTGTTTTTT. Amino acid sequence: CASSFRTGNEKLFF.

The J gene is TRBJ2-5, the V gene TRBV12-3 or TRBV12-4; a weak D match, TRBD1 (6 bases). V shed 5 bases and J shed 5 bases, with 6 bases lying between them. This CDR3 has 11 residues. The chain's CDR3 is CASSTGETQYF. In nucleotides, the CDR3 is TGTGCCAGCAGTACAGGGGAGACCCAGTACTTC.

Here the CDR3 reads CASSSPLPGHKEFF. CDR3 nucleotides: TGTGCCAGCAGCTCACCTTTACCGGGACACAAGGAGTTCTTC. The rearrangement uses TRBV6-2 or TRBV6-3 and TRBJ2-1, with D maybe TRBD1 (6 bases). The length of the CDR3 is 14 residues. The germline V gene encodes CDR1 MNHEY and CDR2 SVGEGT. The V end was cut by 6 bases, the J end by 14 bases, with 23 bases between.

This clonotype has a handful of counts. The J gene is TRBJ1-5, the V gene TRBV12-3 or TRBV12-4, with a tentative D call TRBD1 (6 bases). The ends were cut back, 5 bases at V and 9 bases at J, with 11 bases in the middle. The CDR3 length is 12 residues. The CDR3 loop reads CASSAQGGPQHF. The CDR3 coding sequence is TGTGCCAGCAGTGCACAGGGAGGGCCCCAGCATTTT.

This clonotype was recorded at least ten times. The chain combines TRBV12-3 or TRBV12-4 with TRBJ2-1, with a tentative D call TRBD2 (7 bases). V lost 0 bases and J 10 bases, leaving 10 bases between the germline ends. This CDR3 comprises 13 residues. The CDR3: CASSLAGGLEQFF. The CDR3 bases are TGTGCCAGCAGTTTAGCGGGGGGGCTGGAGCAGTTCTTC.

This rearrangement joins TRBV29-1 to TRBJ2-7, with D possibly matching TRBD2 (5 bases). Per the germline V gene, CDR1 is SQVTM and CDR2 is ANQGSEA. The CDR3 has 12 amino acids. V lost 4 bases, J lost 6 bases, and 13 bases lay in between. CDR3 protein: CSVVSGIGEQYF. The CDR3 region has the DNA TGCAGCGTTGTATCCGGGATCGGCGAGCAGTACTTC.

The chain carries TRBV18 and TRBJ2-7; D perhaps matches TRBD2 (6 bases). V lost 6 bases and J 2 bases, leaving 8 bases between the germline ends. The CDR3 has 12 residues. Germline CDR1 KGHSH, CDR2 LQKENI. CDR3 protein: CASSPGAYEQYF. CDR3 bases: TGTGCCAGCTCCCCGGGGGCCTACGAGCAGTACTTC.

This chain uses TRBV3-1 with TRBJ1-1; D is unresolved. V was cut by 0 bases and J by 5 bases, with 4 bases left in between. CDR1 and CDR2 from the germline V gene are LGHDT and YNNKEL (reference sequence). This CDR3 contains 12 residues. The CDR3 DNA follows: TGTGCCAGCAGCCAAGAAGGGACTGAAGCTTTCTTT. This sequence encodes CASSQEGTEAFF.

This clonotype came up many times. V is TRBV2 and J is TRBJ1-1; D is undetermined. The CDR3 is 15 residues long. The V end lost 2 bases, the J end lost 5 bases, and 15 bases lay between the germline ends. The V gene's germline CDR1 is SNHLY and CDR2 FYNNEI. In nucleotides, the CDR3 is TGTGCCAGCAGTGAATTACCCGGATCGGGGACTGAAGCTTTCTTT. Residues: CASSELPGSGTEAFF.

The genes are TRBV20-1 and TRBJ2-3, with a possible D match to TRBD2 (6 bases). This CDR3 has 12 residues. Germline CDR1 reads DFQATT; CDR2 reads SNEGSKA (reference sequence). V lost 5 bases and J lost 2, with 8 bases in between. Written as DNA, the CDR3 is TGCAGTGCTCGGGAGTACACAGATACGCAGTATTTT. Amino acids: CSAREYTDTQYF.

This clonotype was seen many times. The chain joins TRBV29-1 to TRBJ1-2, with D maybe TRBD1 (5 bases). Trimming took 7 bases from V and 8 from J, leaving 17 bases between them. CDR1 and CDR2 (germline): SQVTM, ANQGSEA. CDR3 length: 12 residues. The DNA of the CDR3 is TGCAGCGCCGGGGGGACCCTGGGAGGCTACACCTTC. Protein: CSAGGTLGGYTF.